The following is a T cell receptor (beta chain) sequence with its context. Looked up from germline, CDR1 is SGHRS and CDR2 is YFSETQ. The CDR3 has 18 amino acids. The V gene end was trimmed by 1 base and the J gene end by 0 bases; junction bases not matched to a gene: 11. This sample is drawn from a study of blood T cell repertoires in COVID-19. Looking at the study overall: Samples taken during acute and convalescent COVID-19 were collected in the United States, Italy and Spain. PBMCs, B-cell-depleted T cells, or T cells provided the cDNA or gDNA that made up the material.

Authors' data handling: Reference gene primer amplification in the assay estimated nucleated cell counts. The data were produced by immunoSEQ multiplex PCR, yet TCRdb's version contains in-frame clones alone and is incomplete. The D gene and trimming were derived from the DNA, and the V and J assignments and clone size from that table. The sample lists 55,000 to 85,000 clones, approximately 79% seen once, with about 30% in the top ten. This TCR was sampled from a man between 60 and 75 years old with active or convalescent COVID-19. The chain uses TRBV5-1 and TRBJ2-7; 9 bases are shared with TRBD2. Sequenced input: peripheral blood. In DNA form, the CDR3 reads TGCGCCAGCAGCTTGTCGGGCCCTATAGCGGGGGTCTCCTACGAGCAGTACTTC. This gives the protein CASSLSGPIAGVSYEQYF.